A selection of T cell receptor beta chains follows, all from one sample in a study of shared clonotypes between healthy human individuals. The assay was immunoSEQ multiplex PCR, and TCRdb's table has in-frame clones only and misses some. This sample has approximately 720,000 clones, with 60% to 80% found just once. The material sequenced was memory CD4+ T cells sorted from blood. The receptors derive from a young woman in good health. The CDR3 runs from the conserved cysteine through the conserved F or W. The D gene is left open where the match is weak. Clone size is stated in some rows and not others, as once, few, many or a class when expanded.

TRBV19	once	TRBJ2-7	TRBD2	CASSIVVGRLAGDEQYF	TGTGCCAGTAGTATTGTAGTAGGGCGGCTAGCGGGAGATGAGCAGTACTTC
TRBV9	NA	TRBJ2-7	NA	CASSVGTGTYEQYF	TGTGCCAGCAGCGTAGGGACTGGGACCTACGAGCAGTACTTC
TRBV5-4	once	TRBJ2-6	NA	CASSDQGHGANVLTF	TGTGCCAGCAGCGACCAGGGGCACGGGGCCAACGTCCTGACTTTC
TRBV19	few	TRBJ2-5	NA	CASSLQGTQETQYF	TGTGCCAGTAGTCTACAGGGAACGCAAGAGACCCAGTACTTC
TRBV5-1	NA	TRBJ2-1	NA	CASSLDSSYNEQFF	TGCGCCAGCAGCTTGGATTCCAGTTACAATGAGCAGTTCTTC
TRBV5-1	NA	TRBJ2-1	TRBD1	CASSLIPGGNEQFF	TGCGCCAGCAGCTTAATTCCAGGGGGCAATGAGCAGTTCTTC
TRBV2	NA	TRBJ1-1	NA	CASITPKGRAGLVNTEAFF	TGTGCCAGCATTACTCCCAAGGGGCGTGCAGGCCTGGTGAACACTGAAGCTTTCTTT
TRBV19	NA	TRBJ2-1	TRBD2	CASRTSGRGDEQFF	TGTGCCAGTAGAACTAGCGGGAGAGGGGATGAGCAGTTCTTC
TRBV7-8	once	TRBJ1-5	TRBD1	CASSADRGPRQPQHF	TGTGCCAGCAGCGCGGACAGGGGGCCGAGGCAGCCCCAGCATTTT
TRBV29-1	NA	TRBJ1-5	TRBD1	CSVEGQGGQPQHF	TGCAGCGTTGAAGGACAGGGCGGTCAGCCCCAGCATTTT
TRBV5-1	NA	TRBJ1-2	NA	CASSPDGPLYGYTF	TGCGCCAGCAGCCCGGACGGGCCCCTCTATGGCTACACCTTC
TRBV11-2	NA	TRBJ1-2	TRBD1	CASRSITGGSGYGYTF	TGTGCCAGCAGATCAATTACAGGGGGCTCGGGCTATGGCTACACCTTC
TRBV19	many	TRBJ1-3	NA	CASRSRSTGNTIYF	TGTGCCAGTAGGTCCCGGAGTACGGGAAACACCATATATTTT
TRBV28	few	TRBJ2-3	TRBD2	CASSLLGLAGDSITDTQYF	TGTGCCAGCAGTTTATTAGGGCTAGCGGGGGATTCCATCACAGATACGCAGTATTTT
TRBV11-3	few	TRBJ2-6	TRBD1	CASSLGQGATGANVLTF	TGTGCCAGCAGCTTGGGACAGGGGGCAACTGGGGCCAACGTCCTGACTTTC
TRBV6-6	NA	TRBJ2-7	TRBD1	CASSYSTGGGPTKQYF	TGTGCCAGCAGTTACTCCACAGGGGGAGGACCGACGAAGCAGTACTTC
TRBV10-3	NA	TRBJ1-5	TRBD1	CASHHSGGGQPQHF	TGTGCCTCCCATCACTCAGGGGGCGGTCAGCCCCAGCATTTT
TRBV7-8	NA	TRBJ1-6	NA	CASSPRGSSNSPLHF	TGTGCCAGCAGCCCCAGGGGCAGCTCAAATTCACCCCTCCACTTT
TRBV18	NA	TRBJ1-2	TRBD1	CASSPPGQGGYTF	TGTGCCAGCTCACCACCGGGACAGGGTGGCTACACCTTC
TRBV7-6	NA	TRBJ2-1	NA	CASSHRDNEQFF	TGTGCCAGCAGCCACAGGGACAATGAGCAGTTCTTC
TRBV6-5	few	TRBJ1-5	NA	CASRVQEASNQPQHF	TGTGCCAGCAGAGTACAGGAGGCCAGCAATCAGCCCCAGCATTTT
TRBV28	NA	TRBJ1-3	TRBD1	CASSLYRGQSRSGNTIYF	TGTGCCAGCAGTTTGTACAGGGGACAGAGTCGCTCTGGAAACACCATATATTTT
TRBV2	NA	TRBJ2-7	NA	CASRIDNSYEQYF	TGTGCCAGCAGAATAGACAATTCCTACGAGCAGTACTTC
TRBV10-3	NA	TRBJ2-7	NA	CAISESSADYEQYF	TGTGCCATCAGTGAGTCGAGTGCAGACTACGAGCAGTACTTC
TRBV19	few	TRBJ2-2	NA	CASSKTDTGELFF	TGTGCCAGTAGCAAGACAGACACCGGGGAGCTGTTTTTT
TRBV2	NA	TRBJ2-3	TRBD2	CASSEGGSTQYF	TGTGCCAGCAGTGAAGGCGGGAGCACGCAGTATTTT
TRBV29-1	NA	TRBJ2-7	TRBD1	CSVLKRRDSSYEQYF	TGCAGCGTTTTAAAGAGAAGGGACAGTTCCTACGAGCAGTACTTC
TRBV5-1	few	TRBJ2-7	NA	CASSLVGGSTYEQYF	TGCGCCAGCAGCTTGGTGGGGGGATCTACCTACGAGCAGTACTTC